This TCR beta chain was sequenced in a study of neurological immune-mediated disorders. General study results and limits: It was HTLV-1-associated myelopathy that showed the most TCR clonal expansion, while multiple sclerosis showed the least, falling below healthy controls. No CDR3 amino acid sequences were shared by expanded clones across subjects, suggesting private repertoires in all groups.

This clonotype was seen more than once but under ten times. Its antigen is not known. V trimming: 1 base; J trimming: 5 bases; junction bases outside the gene matches: 7. The V gene's germline CDR1 is LGHDT and CDR2 YNNKEL (reference sequence). The CDR3 has 16 residues. Every sequencing run gave over 170 million TCR-beta sequences, taken from 15-18 subjects. TCRdb ran MiXCR on the 5' RACE reads and lists one entry per CDR3 protein. The data contain about 66,000 distinct CDR3 sequences, approximately 5.2% of them singletons. Stored at -80 C, 2 million PBMCs were the source of the unsorted libraries. The origin of this receptor is a woman aged 25 to 39 with multiple sclerosis. The chain combines TRBV3-1 with TRBJ2-1; 8 nucleotides agree with TRBD2. The sample taken for sequencing was PBMCs. The CDR3 here is CASSQVWRGADNEQFF. The CDR3 coding sequence is TGTGCCAGCAGCCAAGTTTGGCGGGGGGCCGACAATGAGCAGTTCTTC.